The clone carrying this T cell receptor beta chain appeared many times. From RNA transcripts, TCR beta CDR3 regions were amplified. The TCR CDR3 first-round RT-PCR relied on the HTBI primer set. Each CDR3 protein gets one entry after TCRdb re-called the multiplex PCR reads with MiXCR. The data show some 270,000 distinct CDR3 sequences, roughly a quarter seen once. The sample comes from a study of T cells in Graves' hyperthyroidism and ophthalmopathy. This receptor was obtained from a woman aged 40 to 55 with Graves' ophthalmopathy. Input material: blood.

The chain's CDR3 is CASSPTGALIQPQHF. In nucleotides, the CDR3 is TGTGCCAGCAGCCCAACAGGGGCGCTGATTCAGCCCCAGCATTTT. The rearrangement uses TRBV7-2 and TRBJ1-5; the match to TRBD1 covers 7 bases. Unmatched junction bases numbered 10, after V lost 5 bases and J lost 6 bases. This CDR3 spans 15 amino acids. In germline, CDR1 is SGHTA, CDR2 FQGNSA.